A selection of T cell receptor beta chains follows, all from one sample in a study of CD8+ T cells in alopecia areata. Generated by immunoSEQ multiplex PCR, the TCRdb table keeps only in-frame clones and is missing some. The sample has about 42,000 clones; more than 90% are singletons. This sample comprised CD8+ T cells sorted from blood, obtained at week 24, from a patient treated with tofacitinib. Receptors originate from a human donor with alopecia areata. Each CDR3 is given with its conserved first and last residue.

v_gene	CDR3aa
TRBV28	CASKPTGEDSYEQYF
TRBV7-9	CASSVDGYEQYF
TRBV2	CASRAGGNSNEQFF
TRBV7-3	CASSHPGQYNEQFF
TRBV7-8	CASSLGHENIQYF
TRBV27	CASSPGLDGYTF
TRBV7-8	CASSVYSSVVPNEQFF
TRBV11-1	CASCMGYIGEQFF
TRBV6-4	CASTQETQYF
TRBV14	CASSQGQGPTYEQYF
TRBV7-9	CASSSGTGNEQFF
TRBV30	CAWSVVGYNEQFF
TRBV7-9	CASSFPASYEQYF
TRBV11-2	CASSPRTIHTDTQYF
TRBV14	CASSQLDRVYEQYF
TRBV28	CASSLRFVRDNEQFF
TRBV7-6	CASSLLGTTPNNEQFF
TRBV27	CASSLLGPATNEKLFF
TRBV12-5	CASGLVAQAIQGVNEQFF
TRBV23-1	CARLGDRNSPLHF
TRBV4-3	CASSRISGDNEQYF
TRBV6-5	CASKKLAASTDTQYF
TRBV7-9	CASSLVGTSSYNEQFF
TRBV7-9	CASVEFGGTDTQYF
TRBV29-1	CSVLPVGSNTGELFF
TRBV19	CASTSDRGEGSYNEQFF
TRBV6-5	CASSYFWDGRYEQYF
TRBV12-5	CASGLPPPGTVEFF
TRBV7-2	CASSLGSGDEQYF
TRBV5-6	CASSLSGSPTQYF
TRBV25-1	CASGPGSSQETQYF
TRBV11-2	CASSLGLAGGVYEQYF
TRBV5-1	CASSLDGNSNQPQHF
TRBV27	CASSLLRGGDTQYF
TRBV7-6	CASSLAGTGVSNEQYF
TRBV11-2	CASSLGSGGALTDTQYF
TRBV11-2	CASSLGTLQETQYF
TRBV30	CAWLGGGAYGYTF
TRBV29-1	CSVETENNEQFF
TRBV7-9	CASTIGLAGITYNEQFF
TRBV4-1	CASSQAGMNTEAFF
TRBV4-1	CASSQDDGGGARNEQFF
TRBV4-2	CASSQELAGEYEQYF
TRBV28	CASSHSKTGTPYEQYF
TRBV2	CASTPGGLTDTQYF
TRBV6-5	CASSLPGANVLTF